This TCR beta chain stems from a study of shared clonotypes between healthy human individuals. Germline CDR1 SGHTA, CDR2 FQGNSA. The CDR3 extends over 15 amino acids. V was cut by 5 bases and J by 6 bases, with 17 bases left in between. The method was immunoSEQ multiplex PCR; TCRdb's version includes in-frame clones alone and lacks a portion of them. The data contain about 2.2 million clones, 93% of them seen just once; the ten biggest clones take up 1.5% to 2%. General study results and limits: Sequencing depth was expected to influence donor clonotype sharing. Among a handful of donors, approximately 5% of naive CD4 clonotypes were found in common.

With regard to this clone: Its antigen is currently unknown.

The naive CD8 fraction comprised CD45RO-negative cells positively selected for CCR7 and excluded terminally differentiated effector memory CD45RA+ cells. Donation came from healthy HIV-negative adults that had no recent acute infections or vaccinations. This sequence was found in a young man in good health. Some clones in this sample may be carry-over from other donors' samples. This rearrangement joins TRBV7-2 to TRBJ1-5, with a tentative D call TRBD1 (5 bases). Sequenced input: naive CD8+ T cells from PBMCs. CDR3 loop: CASSLGTGRSQPQHF. The DNA of the CDR3 is TGTGCCAGCAGCCTTGGGACCGGTCGGAGTCAGCCCCAGCATTTT.